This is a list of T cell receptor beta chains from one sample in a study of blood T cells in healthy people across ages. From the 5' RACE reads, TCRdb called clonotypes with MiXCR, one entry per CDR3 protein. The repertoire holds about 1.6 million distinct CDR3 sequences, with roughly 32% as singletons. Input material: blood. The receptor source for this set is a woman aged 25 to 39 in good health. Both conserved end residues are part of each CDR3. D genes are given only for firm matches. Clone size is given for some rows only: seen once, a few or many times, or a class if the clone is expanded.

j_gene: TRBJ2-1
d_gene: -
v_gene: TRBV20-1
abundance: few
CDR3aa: CSARLGGADEQFF
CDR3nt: TGCAGTGCTAGACTAGGGGGGGCCGATGAGCAGTTCTTC

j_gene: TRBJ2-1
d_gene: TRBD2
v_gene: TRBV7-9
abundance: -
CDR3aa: CASSLWTSANEQFF
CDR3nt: TGTGCCAGCAGCCTATGGACTAGCGCCAATGAGCAGTTCTTC

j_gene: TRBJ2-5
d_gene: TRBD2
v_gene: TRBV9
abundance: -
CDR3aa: CASSPRTSGGKETQYF
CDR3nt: TGTGCCAGCAGCCCCCGGACTAGCGGGGGTAAGGAGACCCAGTACTTC

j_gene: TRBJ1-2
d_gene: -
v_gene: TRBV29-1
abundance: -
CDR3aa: CSVLTAANYGYTF
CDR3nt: TGCAGCGTTTTGACGGCGGCTAACTATGGCTACACCTTC

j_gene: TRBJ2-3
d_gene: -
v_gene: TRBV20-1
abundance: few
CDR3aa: CSARRGWDTDTQYF
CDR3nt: TGCAGTGCTAGAAGGGGGTGGGACACAGATACGCAGTATTTT

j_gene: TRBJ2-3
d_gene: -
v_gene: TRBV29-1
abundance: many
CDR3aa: CSAAQGGKTDTQYF
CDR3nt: TGCAGCGCTGCTCAGGGTGGTAAGACAGATACGCAGTATTTT

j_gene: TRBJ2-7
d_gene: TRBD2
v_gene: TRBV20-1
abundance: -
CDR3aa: CSARPLAGDNYEQYF
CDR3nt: TGCAGTGCTAGGCCACTAGCGGGGGATAACTACGAGCAGTACTTC

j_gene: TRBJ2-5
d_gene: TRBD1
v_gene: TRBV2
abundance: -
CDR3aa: CASSDRTGGIETQYF
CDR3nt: TGTGCCAGCAGTGATAGGACAGGGGGCATAGAGACCCAGTACTTC

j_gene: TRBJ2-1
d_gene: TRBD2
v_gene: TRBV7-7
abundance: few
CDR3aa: CASSLEPSGSVEQFF
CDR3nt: TGTGCCAGCAGCTTAGAGCCTAGCGGGAGTGTTGAGCAGTTCTTC

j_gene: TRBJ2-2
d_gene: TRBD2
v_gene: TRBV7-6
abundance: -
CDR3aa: CASSIAGVNTGELFF
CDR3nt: TGTGCCAGCAGCATAGCGGGGGTGAACACCGGGGAGCTGTTTTTT

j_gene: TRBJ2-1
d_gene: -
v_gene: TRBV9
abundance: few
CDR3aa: CASGPGESFYNEQFF
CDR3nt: TGTGCCAGCGGGCCGGGGGAGAGCTTCTACAATGAGCAGTTCTTC

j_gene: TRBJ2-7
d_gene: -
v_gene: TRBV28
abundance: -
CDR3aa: CASSSNADEQYF
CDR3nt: TGTGCCAGCAGTTCCAACGCTGACGAGCAGTACTTC

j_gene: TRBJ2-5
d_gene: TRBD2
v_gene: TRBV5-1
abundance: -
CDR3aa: CASTSGTYRETQYF
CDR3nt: TGCGCCAGCACAAGCGGGACGTACCGGGAGACCCAGTACTTC

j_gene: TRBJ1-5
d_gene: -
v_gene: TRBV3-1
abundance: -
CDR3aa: CASSQGAGGNQPQHF
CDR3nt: TGTGCCAGCAGCCAAGGGGCAGGGGGCAATCAGCCCCAGCATTTT

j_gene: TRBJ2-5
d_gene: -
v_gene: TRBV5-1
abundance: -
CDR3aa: CASSRVSRQETQYF
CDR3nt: TGCGCCAGCAGCCGAGTGAGTAGGCAAGAGACCCAGTACTTC

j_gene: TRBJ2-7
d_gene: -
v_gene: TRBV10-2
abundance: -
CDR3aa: CASSRRQSSYEQYF
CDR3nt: TGCGCCAGCAGCCGGAGACAGAGCTCCTACGAGCAGTACTTC

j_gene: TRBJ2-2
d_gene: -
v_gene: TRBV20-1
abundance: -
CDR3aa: CSAQGGGSGNTGELFF
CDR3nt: TGCAGTGCTCAGGGGGGAGGTAGCGGGAACACCGGGGAGCTGTTTTTT

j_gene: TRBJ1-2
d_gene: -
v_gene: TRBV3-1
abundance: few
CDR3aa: CASSPTVGYGYTF
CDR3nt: TGTGCCAGCAGCCCAACAGTTGGCTATGGCTACACCTTC

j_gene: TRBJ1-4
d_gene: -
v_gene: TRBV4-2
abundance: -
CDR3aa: CASSPPLREGKKLFF
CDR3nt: TGTGCCAGCAGCCCTCCTCTCAGGGAGGGTAAAAAACTGTTTTTT

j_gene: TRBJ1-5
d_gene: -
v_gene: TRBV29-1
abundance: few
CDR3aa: CSVVTGGNQPQHF
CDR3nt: TGCAGCGTTGTCACAGGCGGCAATCAGCCCCAGCATTTT

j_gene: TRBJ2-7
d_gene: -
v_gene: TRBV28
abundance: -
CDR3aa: CASSFNEQYF
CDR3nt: TGTGCCAGCAGTTTTAACGAGCAGTACTTC

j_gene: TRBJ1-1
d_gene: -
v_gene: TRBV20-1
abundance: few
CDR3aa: CSARAGHPNTEAFF
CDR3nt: TGCAGTGCTAGAGCGGGACACCCGAACACTGAAGCTTTCTTT

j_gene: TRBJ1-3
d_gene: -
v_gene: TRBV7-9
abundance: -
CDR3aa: CASSLNRVSGNTIYF
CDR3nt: TGTGCCAGCAGTTTAAACAGGGTCTCTGGAAACACCATATATTTT

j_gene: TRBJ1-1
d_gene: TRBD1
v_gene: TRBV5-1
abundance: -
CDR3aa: CASSLEQGAEAFF
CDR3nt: TGCGCCAGCAGCTTGGAACAGGGGGCTGAAGCTTTCTTT

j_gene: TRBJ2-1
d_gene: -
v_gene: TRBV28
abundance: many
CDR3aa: CASTLPLSGSFNEQFF
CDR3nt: TGTGCCAGCACACTCCCTCTGTCCGGGAGTTTCAATGAGCAGTTCTTC

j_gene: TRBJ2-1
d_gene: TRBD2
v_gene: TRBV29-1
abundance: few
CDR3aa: CSVQLWGGSNDEQFF
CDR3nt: TGCAGCGTTCAACTATGGGGGGGTTCTAATGATGAGCAGTTCTTC

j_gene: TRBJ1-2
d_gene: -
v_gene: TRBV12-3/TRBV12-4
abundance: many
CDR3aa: CASSFSDRNYGYTF
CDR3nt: TGTGCCAGCAGTTTTTCGGACAGAAACTATGGCTACACCTTC

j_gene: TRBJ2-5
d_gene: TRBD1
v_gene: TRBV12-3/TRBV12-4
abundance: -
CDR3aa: CASSPGTGACRTQYF
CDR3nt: TGTGCCAGCAGTCCCGGGACAGGGGCTTGCCGGACCCAGTACTTC

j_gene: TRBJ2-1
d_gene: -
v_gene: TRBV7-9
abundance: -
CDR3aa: CASSSVQTSYNEQFF
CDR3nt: TGTGCCAGCAGTTCGGTACAGACCTCCTACAATGAGCAGTTCTTC

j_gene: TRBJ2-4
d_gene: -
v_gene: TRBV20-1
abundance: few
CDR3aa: CSARNPKNIQYF
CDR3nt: TGCAGTGCTAGAAATCCCAAAAACATTCAGTACTTC

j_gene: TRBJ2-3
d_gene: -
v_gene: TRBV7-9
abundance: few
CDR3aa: CASSPSAGDTQYF
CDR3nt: TGTGCCAGCAGCCCATCAGCGGGAGATACGCAGTATTTT

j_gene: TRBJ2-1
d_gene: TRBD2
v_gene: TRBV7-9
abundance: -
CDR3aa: CASSLTSGRLYEQFF
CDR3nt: TGTGCCAGCAGCTTGACTAGCGGGAGGTTATATGAGCAGTTCTTC

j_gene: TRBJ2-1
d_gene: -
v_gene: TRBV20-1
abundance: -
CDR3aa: CSATDKGKSYNEQFF
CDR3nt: TGCAGTGCTACGGACAAGGGGAAGTCCTACAATGAGCAGTTCTTC

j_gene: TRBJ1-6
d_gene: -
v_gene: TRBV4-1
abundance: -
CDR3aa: CAGSQDSPLHF
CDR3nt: TGCGCCGGCAGCCAAGATTCACCCCTCCACTTT

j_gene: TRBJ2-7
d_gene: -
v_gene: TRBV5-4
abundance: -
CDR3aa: CTSTQNLDSVGAGYEQYF
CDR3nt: TGTACCAGCACCCAAAACCTGGACAGTGTCGGGGCCGGCTACGAGCAGTACTTC

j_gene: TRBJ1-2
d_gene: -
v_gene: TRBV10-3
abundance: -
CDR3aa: CAISDGRGYTF
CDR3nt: TGTGCCATCAGTGACGGTCGTGGCTACACCTTC

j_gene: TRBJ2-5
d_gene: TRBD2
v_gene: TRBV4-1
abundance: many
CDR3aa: CASSQGTGGETQYF
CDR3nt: TGCGCCAGCAGCCAAGGGACGGGAGGTGAGACCCAGTACTTC

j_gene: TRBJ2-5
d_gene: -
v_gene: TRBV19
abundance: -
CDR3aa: CASSTVLIQETQYF
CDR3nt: TGTGCCAGTAGTACTGTGTTGATTCAAGAGACCCAGTACTTC

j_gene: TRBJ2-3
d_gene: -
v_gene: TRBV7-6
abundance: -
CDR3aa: CASSLADASTDMQYF
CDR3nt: TGTGCCAGCAGCTTAGCGGATGCTAGCACAGATATGCAGTATTTT

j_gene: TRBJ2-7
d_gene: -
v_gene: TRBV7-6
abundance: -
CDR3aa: CASSLVAGLGYNEQYF
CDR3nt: TGTGCCAGCAGCTTAGTCGCTGGGCTCGGTTACAATGAGCAGTACTTC

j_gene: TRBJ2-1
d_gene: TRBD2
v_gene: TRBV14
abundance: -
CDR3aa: CASSQEYGTSSYNEQFF
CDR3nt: TGTGCCAGCAGCCAAGAGTACGGGACTAGCTCCTACAATGAGCAGTTCTTC

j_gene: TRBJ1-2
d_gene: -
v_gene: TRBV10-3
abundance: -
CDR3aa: CAISEGGGSYGYTF
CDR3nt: TGTGCCATCAGTGAGGGAGGGGGATCCTATGGCTACACCTTC

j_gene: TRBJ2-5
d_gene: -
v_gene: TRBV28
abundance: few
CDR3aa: CASSFGLGREPETQYF
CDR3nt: TGTGCCAGCAGTTTCGGGTTGGGCAGGGAACCAGAGACCCAGTACTTC

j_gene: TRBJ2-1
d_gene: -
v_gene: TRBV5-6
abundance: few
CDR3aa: CASSLGRDQFF
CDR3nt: TGTGCCAGCAGCTTGGGGAGGGATCAGTTCTTC

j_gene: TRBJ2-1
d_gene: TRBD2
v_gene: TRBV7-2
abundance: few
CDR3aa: CASSQRGGGTNEQFF
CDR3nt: TGTGCCAGCAGCCAACGGGGGGGGGGCACCAATGAGCAGTTCTTC